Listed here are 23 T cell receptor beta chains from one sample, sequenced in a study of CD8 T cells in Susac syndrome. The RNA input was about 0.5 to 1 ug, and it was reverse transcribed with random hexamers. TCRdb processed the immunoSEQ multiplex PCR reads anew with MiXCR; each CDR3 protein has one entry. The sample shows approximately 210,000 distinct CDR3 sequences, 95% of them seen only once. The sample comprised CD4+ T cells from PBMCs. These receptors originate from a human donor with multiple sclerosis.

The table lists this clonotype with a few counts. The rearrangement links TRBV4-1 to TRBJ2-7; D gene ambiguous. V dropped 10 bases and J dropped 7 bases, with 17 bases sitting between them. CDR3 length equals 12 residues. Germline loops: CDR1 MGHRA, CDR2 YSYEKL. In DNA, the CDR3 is TGCGCCACACGATCGGCGGTAGGGGAGCAGTACTTC. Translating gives CATRSAVGEQYF.

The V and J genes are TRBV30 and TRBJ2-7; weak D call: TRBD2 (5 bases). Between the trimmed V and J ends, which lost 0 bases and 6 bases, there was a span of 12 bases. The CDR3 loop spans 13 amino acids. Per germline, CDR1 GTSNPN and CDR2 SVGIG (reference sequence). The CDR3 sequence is CAWSVQGRVEQYF. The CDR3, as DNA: TGTGCCTGGAGTGTACAAGGGAGAGTCGAGCAGTACTTC. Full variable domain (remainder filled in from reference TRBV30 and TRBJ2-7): SQTIHQWPATLVQPVGSPLSLECTVEGTSNPNLYWYRQAAGRGLQLLFYSVGIGQISSEVPQNLSASRPQDRQFILSSKKLLLSDSGFYLCAWSVQGRVEQYFGPGTRLTVT.

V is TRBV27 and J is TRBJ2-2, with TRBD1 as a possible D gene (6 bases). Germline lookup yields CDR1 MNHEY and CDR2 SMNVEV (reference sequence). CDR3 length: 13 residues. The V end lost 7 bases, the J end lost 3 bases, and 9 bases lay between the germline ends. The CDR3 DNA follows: TGTGCCAGCAACCAGGGGTACACCGGGGAGCTGTTTTTT. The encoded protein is CASNQGYTGELFF.

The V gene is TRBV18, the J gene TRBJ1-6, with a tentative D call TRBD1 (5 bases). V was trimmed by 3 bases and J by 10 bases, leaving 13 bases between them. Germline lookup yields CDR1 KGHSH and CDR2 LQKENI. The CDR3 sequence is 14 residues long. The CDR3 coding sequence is TGTGCCAGCTCACCCCTGGGGGGAGGATCACCCCTCCACTTT. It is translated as CASSPLGGGSPLHF.

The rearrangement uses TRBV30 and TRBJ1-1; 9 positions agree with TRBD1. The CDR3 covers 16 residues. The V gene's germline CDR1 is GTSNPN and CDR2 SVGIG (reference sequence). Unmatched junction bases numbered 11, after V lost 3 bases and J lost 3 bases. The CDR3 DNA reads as TGTGCCTGGAGGGCCGGGACAGGGAATCGTCACACTGAAGCTTTCTTT. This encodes CAWRAGTGNRHTEAFF.

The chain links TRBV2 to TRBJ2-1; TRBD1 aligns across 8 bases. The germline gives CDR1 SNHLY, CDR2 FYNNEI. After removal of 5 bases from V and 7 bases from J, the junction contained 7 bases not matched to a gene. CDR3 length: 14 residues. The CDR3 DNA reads TGTGCCAGCAGTTCCGGCAGGGGGCATAATGAGCAGTTCTTC. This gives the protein CASSSGRGHNEQFF.

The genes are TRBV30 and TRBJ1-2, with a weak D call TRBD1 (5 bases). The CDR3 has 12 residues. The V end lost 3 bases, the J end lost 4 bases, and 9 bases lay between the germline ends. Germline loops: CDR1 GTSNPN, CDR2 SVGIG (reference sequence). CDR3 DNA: TGTGCCTGGAGGGGAGGGGCCTATGGCTACACCTTC. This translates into CAWRGGAYGYTF.

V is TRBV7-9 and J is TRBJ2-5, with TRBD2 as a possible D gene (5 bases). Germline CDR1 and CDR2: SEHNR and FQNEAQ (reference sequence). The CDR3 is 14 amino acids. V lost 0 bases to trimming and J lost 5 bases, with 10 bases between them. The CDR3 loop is CASSLARGRETQYF. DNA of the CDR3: TGTGCCAGCAGCTTAGCCCGGGGTCGGGAGACCCAGTACTTC.

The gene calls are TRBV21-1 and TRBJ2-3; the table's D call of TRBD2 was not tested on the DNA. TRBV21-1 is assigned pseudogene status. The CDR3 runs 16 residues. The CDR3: CASSKFSGGHTDTQYF. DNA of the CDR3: TGTGCCAGCAGCAAATTTAGCGGGGGCCACACAGATACGCAGTATTTT.

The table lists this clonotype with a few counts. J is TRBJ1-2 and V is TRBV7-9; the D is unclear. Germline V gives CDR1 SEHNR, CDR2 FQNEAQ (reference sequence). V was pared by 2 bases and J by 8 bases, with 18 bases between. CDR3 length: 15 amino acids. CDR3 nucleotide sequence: TGTGCCAGCAGCTTATTGGCGAGTGCCGGGGAAGGCTACACCTTC. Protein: CASSLLASAGEGYTF.

The CDR3 coding sequence is TGCGCCAGCAGCTTACGACTAGCTAGCACAGATACGCAGTATTTT. Its translation: CASSLRLASTDTQYF. The genes are TRBV5-1 and TRBJ2-3; TRBD2 aligns across 7 bases. Per the germline V gene, CDR1 is SGHRS and CDR2 is YFSETQ. CDR3 length: 15 residues. V lost 2 bases and J lost 0; bases outside the gene matches: 3.

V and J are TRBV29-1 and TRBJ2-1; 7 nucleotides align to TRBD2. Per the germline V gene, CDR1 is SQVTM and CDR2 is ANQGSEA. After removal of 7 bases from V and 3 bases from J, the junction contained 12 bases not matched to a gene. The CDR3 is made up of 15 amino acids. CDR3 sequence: CSAPQGGSVYNEQFF. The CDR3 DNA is TGCAGCGCCCCCCAGGGCGGGAGTGTCTACAATGAGCAGTTCTTC.

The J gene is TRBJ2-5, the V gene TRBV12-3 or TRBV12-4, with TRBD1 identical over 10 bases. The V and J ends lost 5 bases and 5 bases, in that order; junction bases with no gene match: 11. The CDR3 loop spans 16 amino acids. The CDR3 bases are TGTGCCAGCAGTCGTCGGACAGGGGGTTTCGGTGAGACCCAGTACTTC. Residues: CASSRRTGGFGETQYF.

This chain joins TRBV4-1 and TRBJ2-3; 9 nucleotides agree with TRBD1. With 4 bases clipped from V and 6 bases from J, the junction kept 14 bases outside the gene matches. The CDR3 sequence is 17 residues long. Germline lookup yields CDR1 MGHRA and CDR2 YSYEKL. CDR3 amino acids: CASSPVPLGQGVDTQYF. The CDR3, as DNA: TGCGCCAGCAGCCCCGTCCCCCTGGGACAGGGAGTGGATACGCAGTATTTT.

DNA for the CDR3: TGTGCCATCAGTGCGGAGACTAGCGGGAGCGAGCAGTTCTTC. This encodes CAISAETSGSEQFF. The rearrangement links TRBV10-3 to TRBJ2-1; 12 bases are a match to TRBD2. The germline CDR1 and CDR2 sequences are ENHRY and SYGVKD. The J segment lost 10 bases and the V segment lost 4 bases, leaving 5 bases of the junction unmatched. This CDR3 comprises 14 residues.

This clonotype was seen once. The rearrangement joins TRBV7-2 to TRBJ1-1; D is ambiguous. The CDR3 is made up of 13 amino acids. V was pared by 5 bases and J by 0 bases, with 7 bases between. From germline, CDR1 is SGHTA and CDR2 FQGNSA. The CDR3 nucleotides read TGTGCCAGCAGCCGCCAAGTGAACACTGAAGCTTTCTTT. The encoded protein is CASSRQVNTEAFF.

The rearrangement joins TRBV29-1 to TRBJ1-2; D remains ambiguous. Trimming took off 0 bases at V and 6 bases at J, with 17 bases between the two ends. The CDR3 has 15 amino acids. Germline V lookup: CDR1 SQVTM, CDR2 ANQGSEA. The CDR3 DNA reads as TGCAGCGTTGAAGATCGAAAAACCCCTGAGGATGGCTACACCTTC. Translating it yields CSVEDRKTPEDGYTF.

Written as DNA, the CDR3 is TGTGCCAGCAGCTTCGTTAGCGGGGAATCCAATGAGCAGTTCTTC. Translating it yields CASSFVSGESNEQFF. V usage is TRBV7-2 and J usage is TRBJ2-1, with 8 bases fitting TRBD2. There are 15 residues in the CDR3. CDR1 and CDR2 from the germline V gene are SGHTA and FQGNSA. Trimming cost V 3 bases and J 6 bases; bases outside gene matches: 7.

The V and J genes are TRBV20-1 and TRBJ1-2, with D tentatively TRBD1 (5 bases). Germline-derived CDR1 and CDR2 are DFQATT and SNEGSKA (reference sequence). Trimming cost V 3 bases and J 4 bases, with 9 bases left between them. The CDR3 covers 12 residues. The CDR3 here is CSASDQGYGYTF. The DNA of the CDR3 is TGCAGTGCTAGTGATCAGGGCTATGGCTACACCTTC.

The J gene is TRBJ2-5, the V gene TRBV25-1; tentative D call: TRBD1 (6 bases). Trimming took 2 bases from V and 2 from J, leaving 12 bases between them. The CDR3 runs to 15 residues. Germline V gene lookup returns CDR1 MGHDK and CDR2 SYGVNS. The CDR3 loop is CASSEQGTWQETQYF. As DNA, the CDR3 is TGTGCCAGCAGTGAACAGGGGACGTGGCAAGAGACCCAGTACTTC.

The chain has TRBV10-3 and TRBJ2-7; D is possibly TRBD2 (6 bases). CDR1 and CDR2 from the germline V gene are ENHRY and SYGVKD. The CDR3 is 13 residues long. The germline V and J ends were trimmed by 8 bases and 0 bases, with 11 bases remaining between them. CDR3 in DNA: TGTGCCATCGGCCGGGACTCCTCCTACGAGCAGTACTTC. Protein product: CAIGRDSSYEQYF.

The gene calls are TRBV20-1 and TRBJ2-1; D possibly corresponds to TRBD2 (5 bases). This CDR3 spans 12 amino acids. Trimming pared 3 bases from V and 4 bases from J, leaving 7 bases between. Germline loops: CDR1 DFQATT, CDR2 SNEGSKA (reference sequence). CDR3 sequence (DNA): TGCAGTGCTAGTGGGAGTTACAATGAGCAGTTCTTC. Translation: CSASGSYNEQFF.

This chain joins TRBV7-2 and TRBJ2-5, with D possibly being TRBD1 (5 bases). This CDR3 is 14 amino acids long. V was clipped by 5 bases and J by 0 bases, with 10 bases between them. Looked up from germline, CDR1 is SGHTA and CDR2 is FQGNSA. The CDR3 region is CASSLTGYQETQYF. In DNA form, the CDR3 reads TGTGCCAGCAGCCTAACAGGTTACCAAGAGACCCAGTACTTC.